This entry describes one T cell receptor (beta chain). It has no known antigen specificity. The record has no base qualities; no much larger clone is one base away. Libraries were constructed by the immunoSEQ multiplex PCR assay. A mixture of 60 forward primers for TCR Vbeta segments and 13 reverse primers for TCR Jbeta segments was used in the multiplex PCR. The CDR3 region of rearranged TCR beta genes was amplified from genomic DNA with a multiplex PCR assay. Amplified TCR beta libraries were sequenced as 87-base-pair reads on the Illumina HiSeq System. In the source study's methods: A later analysis counted tens of millions of unique TCR beta chains across the 650 to 800 repertoires, and around 9.9 million of these chains were shared by at least two donors. Raw reads were error-corrected and collapsed into unique sequences with a nearest-neighbor algorithm that merged closely related sequences to remove PCR and sequencing errors. V, D and J gene segments were assigned by aligning CDR3 sequences to IMGT reference sequences. For a sequence to be retained, a match of at least six nucleotides to both a V gene segment and a J gene segment was required. A rearrangement was called productive if the CDR3 had no stop codons and remained in frame with V and J, and every other rearrangement was called non-productive. CDR3 was defined by IMGT convention, running from the second conserved V-encoded cysteine to the conserved J-encoded phenylalanine. Sequences without an unambiguous match to a single V gene segment were excluded from the earlier analysis of 450 to 650 of the donors. An earlier analysis of a few hundred of the donors called V segments functional above 56.7% productive rearrangements and segregating when the between-donor standard deviation exceeded 5%. To diagnose cytomegalovirus status from the catalog of TCR beta chain sequences, a statistical classification framework was built. In a later analysis, TCR nucleotide sequences were compared against IMGT/GENE-DB human TR gene sequences so that V and J genes could be assigned. In a later analysis, CDR3 sequences and most-parsimonious VDJ recombination scenarios were assigned using the TCRdist pipeline. In a later analysis, every TCR beta chain was defined by the combination of its CDR3 amino acid sequence and its V-gene family, and reads without a unique V-gene family were dropped. A later analysis removed 500 to 650 highly shared, low-generation-probability nucleotide sequences to deal with suspected cross-contamination and a sequencing artifact. In a later analysis, a clonal expansion index was calculated for each public chain from normalized within-repertoire ranks of inferred template counts. In a later analysis, generation probabilities were computed using a VDJ recombination model fitted to out-of-frame rearrangements, and the results were checked against IGoR. Hypergeometric tests were used in a later analysis to score TCR-TCR, TCR-HLA and TCR-CMV co-occurrence, with a repertoire-size bias correction applied to the TCR pairs. In a later analysis, false discovery rates were estimated by permuting HLA or CMV assignments 20 times. In a later analysis, co-occurring TCRs were grouped with DBSCAN, and TCRdist sequence similarity was added when clustering was performed within HLA-allele-positive subsets. Repertoires with fewer than 30,000 or more than 120,000 public chains were left out of co-occurrence clustering, as were about 5 repertoires with anomalous nucleotide sharing. TCRdb stores this immuneACCESS table with in-frame sequences only. Part of the clones is absent; in the studies checked, under half of the shortfall reflects unresolved V genes, and no reason is known for the rest. D and trimming come from the DNA, and the V and J calls and clone size come from that table. The sample table holds fewer than 45,000 clones, of which 76% were seen once. More than 7% of the sample belongs to the ten largest clones.

V is clipped by 3 bases and J by 4 bases, and the sequence between their germline boundaries is 15 bases long. The CDR3, from cysteine to phenylalanine, totals 14 residues. CDR3 DNA only is kept here, 42 bases in frame from base 1. CDR1 GTSNPN and CDR2 SVGIG were looked up in the germline V gene (reference sequence). In total, fewer than 750 healthy bone marrow donors made up the cohort. At the time of sampling, every cohort member was nominally healthy, though immune exposures that went unrecorded were likely present. The donor tested CMV seropositive and was one of the 289 seropositive cohort members. A peripheral blood sample was collected from each donor, and TCR beta sequencing was performed on peripheral blood mononuclear cells. Genomic DNA extraction from the blood cell samples was performed with the Qiagen DNeasy Blood Extraction Kit. This specimen belongs to a study of cytomegalovirus exposure and HLA in healthy donors (dated by TCRdb to about 2017). In the study overall: An earlier analysis of several hundred of the donors reported approximately 300 Gb of sequence data and about 100 million unique TCR beta sequences from about 180 million T cells. Approximately 300 gigabases of sequencing data and tens of millions of unique TCR sequences made up an early release that covered 500 to 700 HLA-typed donors. The genetic ancestry cluster associated with self-reported Caucasian donors included 70% to 85% of the 398 genotyped donors. The study was designed to test whether signatures of past pathogen exposure could be identified by cataloging public T cell receptors. The T cell repertoires of some 670 subjects were profiled by immunosequencing and related to cytomegalovirus serostatus. Along with the approximately 650-subject first cohort, a separate validation cohort of over a hundred different subjects was used. The study combined high-throughput TCR immunosequencing, statistical association of individual TCRs with disease status, and machine learning to predict cytomegalovirus infection status. To study patterns of TCR occurrence, a later analysis re-analyzed previously published TCR beta repertoires from 600 to 750 donors and added high-resolution HLA genotyping. In the later analysis, no new phenotypic data were used to find candidate immune exposures; instead, reliance was placed on TCR beta sequences and their occurrence across donors. An earlier analysis of 587 of the donors used high-throughput TCR beta sequencing to judge whether each TCR beta V gene segment behaved as functional or pseudogenic. Alongside the repertoire data, information on donor age, sex, ethnicity and CMV serostatus was compiled. A later genetic analysis used genome-wide SNP genotypes for about 55% of the 666 donors, treating that subset as a discovery cohort. All discovery cohort repertoires had been generated on a single sequencing platform. Class I and class II HLA loci were covered by the typing at four-digit resolution. Typing coverage differed by locus: A, B, C, DRB1 and DQB1 were typed in roughly 629-630 donors, DQA1 in about 560, DPA1 in some 600, and DPB1 in just under 490. Roughly 5 DR-DQ haplotypes were handled as single units for association and clustering, since linkage in the cohort was strong. On average, roughly 240,000 unique TCR beta nucleotide sequences were sequenced per donor among more than 350 genotyped donors of the cohort, with approximately 18% of those sequences being non-productive.

Study-wide findings and limitations: V-gene and J-gene trimming of TCR beta chains was associated with a missense DCLRE1C variant in a later genetic analysis, and the association was replicated in an independent cohort. A further reported finding was that TCR beta sequences accurately predicted the HLA-A and HLA-B alleles for most subjects in the first cohort. Correlated functional status among segregating V segments might be attributable to linkage disequilibrium, but an unknown experimental factor could not be ruled out. When HLA alleles, especially DR and DQ, strongly co-occurred, TCR associations were difficult to assign to individual alleles. A later analysis reported that several top co-occurrence clusters appeared linked to parvovirus B19, influenza, CMV and Epstein-Barr virus. Some IMGT-functional V segments, including TRBV6-2 and TRBV6-3, could not be distinguished by the 87-base-pair reads and were therefore excluded. According to a later analysis, most CMV-associated TCR beta chains appeared to be HLA-restricted, and the HLA associations seemed to be driven largely by CMV exposure. Presence/absence analyses assumed roughly uniform sequencing depth across donors, an assumption that may not hold. The classifier was reported to diagnose cytomegalovirus status with high specificity and sensitivity in both the original and validation cohorts. In the study, 150 to 200 TCR beta chains were listed as associated with cytomegalovirus. Broadly in line with IMGT annotations, most TCR beta V segments showed up in productive rearrangements about 87% or about 30% of the time in an earlier analysis of around 550 of the donors. The cohort was sequenced for TCR beta chains only, and without alpha or paired-chain data the features that could be detected were limited. Specific HLA alleles were associated with around 18,000 TCR beta sequences at a false discovery rate of 0.05 in a later analysis. A later genetic analysis reported fewer N-insertions in productive TCRs among donors in an Asian-associated ancestry cluster than the roughly 700-donor mean. The only immune exposure information available for the cohort was CMV serostatus. In vitro tests confirmed that three of the cytomegalovirus-associated TCR beta chains recognize cytomegalovirus antigens. While some public TCRs were present in many individuals, most TCR sequences turned up only very rarely across donors. A later analysis found that TCR association rates varied across HLA loci, with DRB1 alleles showing the most associated TCRs and HLA-C alleles the fewest. It was suggested by the authors that the approach could potentially be generalized to other disease states and immunological phenotypes. Because HLA typing was unavailable for some donors at each locus, only the typed subset was used in association tests. A later analysis found that HLA-associated TCR beta chains were more clonally expanded and had lower generation probabilities than equally common non-associated chains. The earlier analysis of about 600 of the donors excluded 15 to 20 rarely observed V segments, including chromosome 9 orphons, because counts were too low. A cluster of highly shared sequence variants was judged likely to be a technical artifact of the sequencing pipeline.

Rearrangement joined TRBV30 to TRBJ1-1; TRBD1 is possibly the D segment (6 matching bases). Sequencing was performed on PBMCs. The sequence was collected from a woman aged 30 to 39 in good health and CMV-seropositive. The encoded CDR3 is CAWSFGGGLTEAFF. The DNA sequence is given as TGTGCCTGGAGCTTTGGGGGGGGCCTCACTGAAGCTTTCTTT.